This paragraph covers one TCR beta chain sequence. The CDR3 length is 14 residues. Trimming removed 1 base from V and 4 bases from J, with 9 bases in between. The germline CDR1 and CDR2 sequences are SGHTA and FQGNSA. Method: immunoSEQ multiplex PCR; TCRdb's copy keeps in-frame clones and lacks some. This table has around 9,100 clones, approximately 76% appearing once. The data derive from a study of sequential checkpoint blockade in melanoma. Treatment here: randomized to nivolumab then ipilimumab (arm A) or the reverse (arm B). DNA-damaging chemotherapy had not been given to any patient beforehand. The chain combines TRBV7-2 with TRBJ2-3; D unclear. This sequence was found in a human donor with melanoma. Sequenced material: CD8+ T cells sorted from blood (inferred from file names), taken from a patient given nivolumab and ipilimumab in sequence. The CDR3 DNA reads TGTGCCAGCAGCTTAGAGCCGCCCCCAGATACGCAGTATTTT. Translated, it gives CASSLEPPPDTQYF.